The clone carrying this T cell receptor beta chain was recorded once. Extracted RNA was reverse transcribed into cDNA, the sequencing template. Only in-frame clones appear in the TCRdb table, and some are missing; sequencing was by immunoSEQ multiplex PCR. The table shows around 270,000 clones, with roughly 60% occurring only once. Treatment: oral pan-JAK inhibitor, 5-10 mg twice daily. The V gene's germline CDR1 is GTSNPN and CDR2 SVGIG (reference sequence). CDR3 length: 17 residues. Trimming took 1 base from V and 4 from J; bases not matched to a gene: 13. These data come from a study of CD8+ T cells in alopecia areata.

V is TRBV30 and J is TRBJ2-1; 7 nucleotides agree with TRBD2. The source of this sequence is a human donor with alopecia areata. The sequenced sample was CD4+ T cells sorted from blood, obtained at week 24, from a patient treated with tofacitinib. The CDR3 loop reads CAWSAQKAGLPYNEQFF. The CDR3 region has the DNA TGTGCCTGGAGTGCACAAAAAGCGGGACTACCTTACAATGAGCAGTTCTTC.